One and the same sample provided the 15 T cell receptor beta chains below, sequenced in a study of cytomegalovirus exposure and HLA in healthy donors. PCR employed 60 Vbeta and 13 Jbeta primers. TCRdb's copy holds only in-frame clones and misses some; the assay was immunoSEQ multiplex PCR. In the table there are fewer than 250,000 clones, 82% of which are singletons. The specimen sequenced was PBMCs. Every receptor here comes from a man aged 40-49 years in good health and CMV-seropositive.

The V gene is TRBV27, the J gene TRBJ2-1, with a weak D call TRBD2 (6 bases). From germline, CDR1 is MNHEY and CDR2 SMNVEV (reference sequence). This CDR3 comprises 16 residues. The V end lost 6 bases, the J end lost 5 bases, and 20 bases lay between the germline ends. The chain's CDR3 is CASRPLTGSGHNEQFF. The CDR3 bases are TGTGCCAGCAGACCCCTGACCGGGAGCGGCCACAATGAGCAGTTCTTC.

The chain links TRBV7-8 to TRBJ2-3; 7 positions agree with TRBD2. V trimming: 2 bases; J trimming: 3 bases; junction bases outside the gene matches: 11. Germline-derived CDR1 and CDR2 are SGHVS and FQNEAQ. The length of the CDR3 is 17 residues. The CDR3 reads CASSLSRWGGGTDTQYF. The CDR3 nucleotides read TGTGCCAGCAGCTTAAGTCGGTGGGGGGGAGGGACAGATACGCAGTATTTT.

The V call is TRBV5-1, the J call TRBJ2-3; TRBD1 matches 9 bases. This CDR3 has 17 amino acids. V dropped 4 bases and J dropped 5; count of bases not matched to a gene: 14. CDR1 and CDR2 from the germline V gene are SGHRS and YFSETQ. The DNA of the CDR3 is TGCGCCAGCAGCCAGGACCCATCGGACAGGGGATTAGATACGCAGTATTTT. Its translation is CASSQDPSDRGLDTQYF. Complete variable domain (other parts from reference TRBV5-1 and TRBJ2-3): KAGVTQTPRYLIKTRGQQVTLSCSPISGHRSVSWYQQTPGQGLQFLFEYFSETQRNKGNFPGRFSGRQFSNSRSEMNVSTLELGDSALYLCASSQDPSDRGLDTQYFGPGTRLTVL.

The CDR3 here is CASSLVTGTYNEQFF. DNA for the CDR3: TGTGCCAGCAGCTTAGTCACCGGGACTTACAATGAGCAGTTCTTC. This chain uses TRBV7-9 with TRBJ2-1, with a tentative D call TRBD2 (6 bases). The V end was cut by 1 base, the J end by 4 bases, with 11 bases between. Germline CDR1 SEHNR, CDR2 FQNEAQ (reference sequence). This CDR3 region has 15 residues.

The chain is built from TRBV27 and TRBJ2-3; D may be TRBD2 (6 bases). The length of the CDR3 is 12 residues. Trimming removed 3 bases from V and 6 bases from J, with 7 bases in between. CDR1 MNHEY and CDR2 SMNVEV come from the germline V gene (reference sequence). This CDR3 reads CASSFGGDTQYF. The DNA of the CDR3 is TGTGCCAGCAGTTTTGGGGGGGATACGCAGTATTTT.

This clone was counted between two and nine times. The rearrangement links TRBV7-7 to TRBJ2-2; 8 positions agree with TRBD1. Trimming cost V 6 bases and J 5 bases; bases outside gene matches: 8. Germline V gives CDR1 SSHAT, CDR2 FNYEAQ (reference sequence). This CDR3 has 15 amino acids. In DNA, the CDR3 is TGTGCCAGCAGTACAAACAGGGGGGATACCGGGGAGCTGTTTTTT. Translated, it gives CASSTNRGDTGELFF.

The rearrangement joins TRBV11-2 to TRBJ2-7; no clear D gene. The CDR3 is made up of 11 amino acids. CDR1 and CDR2 from the germline V gene are SGHAT and FQNNGV. The V gene lost 3 bases and the J gene lost 5 bases, with 5 bases spanning the gap. The DNA for the CDR3 is TGTGCCAGCAGCTTCTTAGACGAGCAGTACTTC. Its translation is CASSFLDEQYF.

The gene calls are TRBV7-2 and TRBJ2-7; D gene unclear. From germline, CDR1 is SGHTA and CDR2 FQGNSA. V gave up 1 base and J gave up 5 bases, with 15 bases separating them. The CDR3 is made up of 15 amino acids. The CDR3 sequence is CASSLVDTPRHEQYF. Written as DNA, the CDR3 is TGTGCCAGCAGCTTAGTCGACACCCCTCGCCACGAGCAGTACTTC.

In nucleotides, the CDR3 is TGCGCCAGCAGCTTGGAGGCAGCGTTGAGCTCCTACGAGCAGTACTTC. Translating it yields CASSLEAALSSYEQYF. The rearrangement links TRBV5-1 to TRBJ2-7; D unclear. This CDR3 is 16 amino acids long. CDR1 is SGHRS and CDR2 is YFSETQ in the germline V gene. V was clipped by 0 bases and J by 0 bases, with 13 bases between them.

The CDR3 nucleotides are TGTGCCAGCAGCCAATACCGAGGAGGACAGAGAGGTGATTTAGATACGCAGTATTTT. This gives the protein CASSQYRGGQRGDLDTQYF. The rearrangement joins TRBV9 to TRBJ2-3; weak D call: TRBD1 (6 bases). The CDR3 runs to 19 residues. Between the trimmed V and J ends, which lost 4 bases and 5 bases, there was a span of 29 bases. Per germline, CDR1 SGDLS and CDR2 YYNGEE.

This clone was observed a handful of times. The rearrangement links TRBV5-1 to TRBJ1-1; no clear D gene. Deletions cut 3 bases from V and 6 bases from J, with 12 bases between. From germline, CDR1 is SGHRS and CDR2 YFSETQ. This CDR3 spans 13 amino acids. The CDR3 loop reads CASSSGGGAEAFF. The CDR3 nucleotides read TGCGCCAGCAGCTCTGGAGGTGGGGCTGAAGCTTTCTTT.

The rearrangement joins TRBV27 to TRBJ2-3, with D tentatively TRBD1 (5 bases). The CDR3 loop spans 15 amino acids. V was trimmed by 3 bases and J by 6 bases, leaving 16 bases between them. The germline CDR1 and CDR2 sequences are MNHEY and SMNVEV (reference sequence). CDR3 amino acids: CASSLGPGVDDTQYF. For the CDR3, the DNA is TGTGCCAGCAGTTTGGGGCCCGGCGTCGACGATACGCAGTATTTT.

The V and J genes are TRBV7-8 and TRBJ2-1; possibly TRBD2 for D (6 bases). CDR1 is SGHVS and CDR2 is FQNEAQ in the germline V gene. The CDR3 runs to 18 residues. V was pared by 5 bases and J by 4 bases, with 24 bases between. CDR3 sequence (DNA): TGTGCCAGCAGCCCGAGACCTCAGTCCCGGGACTTATACAATGAGCAGTTCTTC. Its protein product is CASSPRPQSRDLYNEQFF.

The chain joins TRBV7-2 to TRBJ1-1, with D unclear. Trimming removed 3 bases at V and 3 bases at J, with 8 bases between. The V gene's germline CDR1 is SGHTA and CDR2 FQGNSA. The CDR3 contains 13 residues. The CDR3 sequence is CASSLRVYTEAFF. CDR3 nucleotide sequence: TGTGCCAGCAGCTTGAGGGTGTACACTGAAGCTTTCTTT.

This clone was seen a few times. V gene TRBV5-1 combines with J gene TRBJ1-2; unclear D gene. Germline CDR1 and CDR2: SGHRS and YFSETQ. The V end lost 3 bases, the J end lost 0 bases, and 9 bases lay between the germline ends. The CDR3 loop spans 14 amino acids. CDR3 sequence: CASSSGDPNYGYTF. The CDR3 bases are TGCGCCAGCAGCTCGGGAGACCCTAACTATGGCTACACCTTC.